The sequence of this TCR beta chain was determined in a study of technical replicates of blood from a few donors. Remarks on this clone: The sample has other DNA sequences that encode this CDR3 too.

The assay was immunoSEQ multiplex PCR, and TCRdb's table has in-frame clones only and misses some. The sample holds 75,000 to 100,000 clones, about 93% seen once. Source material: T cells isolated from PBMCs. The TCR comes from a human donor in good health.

The CDR3 sequence is CASSSTGYGYTF. The CDR3 DNA reads as TGTGCCAGCAGCTCGACAGGCTATGGCTACACCTTC. This chain joins TRBV11-2 and TRBJ1-2, with a possible D match to TRBD1 (6 bases). This CDR3 comprises 12 residues. From germline, CDR1 is SGHAT and CDR2 FQNNGV. The germline V and J ends were trimmed by 4 bases and 4 bases, with 7 bases remaining between them.